This T cell receptor (beta chain) was retrieved from a study of cytomegalovirus exposure and HLA in healthy donors. Both 60 Vbeta primers and 13 Jbeta primers went into the PCR. Profiling relied on immunoSEQ multiplex PCR, and the TCRdb table lists in-frame clones only, not all of them. The sample gives around 300,000 clones, 65% to 85% of which show up once; around 2% is in the top ten. Trimming cost V 4 bases and J 9 bases; bases outside gene matches: 7. This CDR3 is 15 amino acids long. Germline loops: CDR1 SNHLY, CDR2 FYNNEI. This cohort consisted of healthy bone marrow donors. The receptor was derived from a female donor in good health and CMV-seronegative. This sequence joins TRBV2 and TRBJ2-1; 12 bases agree with TRBD2. What was sequenced was PBMCs. CDR3 nucleotides: TGTGCCAGCAGTGGCGCTAGCGGGAGGGCCGGTGAGCAGTTCTTC. It specifies CASSGASGRAGEQFF.